Shown below are 4 T cell receptor beta chains from a single sample sequenced in a study of blood T cell repertoires in COVID-19. Clones were read by immunoSEQ multiplex PCR, and TCRdb kept only the in-frame ones, dropping some. Here the sample spans roughly 230,000 clones, roughly 84% being singletons. Sequenced input: PBMCs or T cells enriched from blood (not recorded which). Every receptor here comes from a man between 25 and 39 years old in a cohort exposed to, infected with or recovered from COVID-19 (not recorded which).

As concerns this clone: An end of the junction does not agree with germline; a read error may underlie this. The rearrangement links TRBV7-7 to TRBJ2-3; 12 bases agree with TRBD2. This CDR3 has 17 residues. Germline CDR1 is SSHAT and CDR2 is FNYEAQ (reference sequence). CDR3 region: CASSPGTSGLFTDTQYF. Written as DNA, the CDR3 is TGTGCTAGCAGCCCGGGGACTAGCGGGCTTTTCACAGATACGCAGTATTTT.

The chain couples TRBV2 to TRBJ2-5; TRBD1 aligns across 7 bases. This CDR3 contains 15 residues. Trimming removed 2 bases from V and 0 bases from J; junction bases left unmatched: 3. Germline V CDR1 and CDR2: SNHLY, FYNNEI. Here the CDR3 DNA reads TGTGCCAGCAGTGAATGGACAGGTGACCAAGAGACCCAGTACTTC. Its protein is CASSEWTGDQETQYF. The whole variable domain, remainder taken from reference TRBV2 and TRBJ2-5, is EPEVTQTPSHQVTQMGQEVILRCVPISNHLYFYWYRQILGQKVEFLVSFYNNEISEKSEIFDDQFSVERPDGSNFTLKIRSTKLEDSAMYFCASSEWTGDQETQYFGPGTRLLVL.

Only one count was recorded for this clone. V and J are TRBV5-6 and TRBJ2-7, with 7 bases fitting TRBD1. CDR3 length: 13 residues. In germline, CDR1 is SGHDT, CDR2 YYEEEE. The ends lost 0 bases at V and 7 bases at J; junction bases unmatched: 4. As DNA, the CDR3 is TGTGCCAGCAGCTTGGTACAGGGGTGGGAGCAGTACTTC. It codes for CASSLVQGWEQYF.

This rearrangement joins TRBV9 to TRBJ1-1, with D perhaps matching TRBD1 (6 bases). Looked up from germline, CDR1 is SGDLS and CDR2 is YYNGEE. The CDR3 extends over 15 amino acids. Trimming removed 1 base from V and 1 base from J, with 11 bases in between. CDR3 nucleotide sequence: TGTGCCAGCAGCGTAAGTTGGACAGAGAACACTGAAGCTTTCTTT. Its protein product is CASSVSWTENTEAFF.